This is a list of T cell receptor beta chains from one sample in a study of T cell repertoires in cytomegalovirus infection. TCRdb re-derived calls from the reads in MiXCR, one entry per CDR3 protein. The sample gives 450,000 to 550,000 distinct CDR3 sequences, more than 15% of which show up once; roughly 25% is in the top ten. Sequenced: CD8+ T cells from PBMCs. The receptor set was obtained from a human donor in good health (CMV status not recorded). Some clones in this sample may be carry-over from other donors' samples. The CDR3 runs from the conserved cysteine through the conserved F or W. D genes are given only for firm matches. Some rows have no size entry. The others give once, few or many, or a class for an expanded clone.

d_gene | j_gene | abundance | v_gene | CDR3nt | CDR3aa
- | TRBJ1-2 | - | TRBV19 | TGTGCCAGTAGTAGGGCACAGGGACTGGACAACTATGGCTACACCTTC | CASSRAQGLDNYGYTF
- | TRBJ2-7 | few | TRBV7-9 | TGTGCCAGCAGCTCCGCGGGATCCTACGAGCAGTACTTC | CASSSAGSYEQYF
- | TRBJ2-1 | many | TRBV10-3 | TGTGCCATCAGTCCAGGGTCATCAAGGGAAAATGAGCAGTTCTTC | CAISPGSSRENEQFF
- | TRBJ1-1 | - | TRBV12-5 | TGTGCTAGTGGTTTGGTACCAGGGTTTGCTGAAGCTTTCTTT | CASGLVPGFAEAFF
- | TRBJ1-1 | few | TRBV27 | TGTGCTACCAGCGCTAACACTGAAGCTTTCTTT | CATSANTEAFF
TRBD2 | TRBJ2-3 | many | TRBV12-3/TRBV12-4 | TGTGCCAGCAGTCCGCGGGGGGGTCGCACAGATACGCAGTATTTT | CASSPRGGRTDTQYF
TRBD2 | TRBJ2-2 | few | TRBV7-6 | TGTGCCAGCAGCTTAGTTCAGCGGGAGGGCACCGGGGAGCTGTTTTTT | CASSLVQREGTGELFF
TRBD2 | TRBJ2-5 | many | TRBV7-6 | TGTGCCAGCAGTTCTTCTCAAGGACTAGCGGGGGAGACCCAGTACTTC | CASSSSQGLAGETQYF
- | TRBJ2-2 | many | TRBV12-3/TRBV12-4 | TGTGCCAGCAGTACGGGGGAAGGGGCCGGGGAGCTGTTTTTT | CASSTGEGAGELFF
- | TRBJ2-3 | - | TRBV7-3 | TGTGCCAGTGGACAAATGGCGGGAGATACGCAGTATTTT | CASGQMAGDTQYF
TRBD2 | TRBJ2-1 | many | TRBV7-9 | TGTGCCAGCAGGGGGGCGGGGGTATCCGGGACTAGCGGGGGGCTCTACAATGAGCAGTTCTTC | CASRGAGVSGTSGGLYNEQFF
TRBD2 | TRBJ2-1 | many | TRBV28 | TGTGCCAGCAGGGCTAGCGGGAGATCCAATGAGCAGTTCTTC | CASRASGRSNEQFF
- | TRBJ2-3 | many | TRBV4-1 | TGCGCCAGCAGCCCCCGAGGCCCTGCCACAGATACGCAGTATTTT | CASSPRGPATDTQYF
TRBD1 | TRBJ1-4 | many | TRBV7-6 | TGTGCCAGCAGCCTGCCGGACAGGAATGAAAAACTGTTTTTT | CASSLPDRNEKLFF
- | TRBJ2-7 | many | TRBV11-2 | TGTGCCAGCAGCCCCCGGACAGTCCACGAGCAGTACTTC | CASSPRTVHEQYF
- | TRBJ2-7 | many | TRBV12-3/TRBV12-4 | TGTGCCAGCAGTTTAGGACCACTCTACGAGCAGTACTTC | CASSLGPLYEQYF
- | TRBJ2-5 | - | TRBV2 | TGTGCCAGCAACCAGCCCCACCAAGAGACCCAGTACTTC | CASNQPHQETQYF
TRBD2 | TRBJ2-1 | many | TRBV7-8 | TGTGCCAGCAGCTTAGGGACTAGCGATTACAATGAGCAGTTCTTC | CASSLGTSDYNEQFF
TRBD2 | TRBJ2-5 | - | TRBV20-1 | TGCAGTGCTAGAGAGCGGGAGCGGGAGACCCAGTACTTC | CSARERERETQYF
TRBD2 | TRBJ2-7 | many | TRBV27 | TGTGCCAGCAGTCCATTCATAGGTCTAGCGGGAGGACACGAGCAGTACTTC | CASSPFIGLAGGHEQYF
- | TRBJ1-1 | - | TRBV12-3/TRBV12-4 | TGTGCCAGCAGTTTTAGTGGGGGGATCTTAAGGGGGACTGAAGCTTTCTTT | CASSFSGGILRGTEAFF
- | TRBJ2-2 | - | TRBV24-1 | TGTGCCACCATGGGTTCTGGGGAGCTGTTTTTT | CATMGSGELFF
TRBD1 | TRBJ2-7 | many | TRBV7-9 | TGTGCCAGCAGTTCTCGGGACAGGGGCAGGGGATACGAGCAGTACTTC | CASSSRDRGRGYEQYF
- | TRBJ2-1 | few | TRBV5-1 | TGCGCCAGCAGCTTGGAGACTGGGCAGGATGAGCAGTTCTTC | CASSLETGQDEQFF
- | TRBJ1-4 | few | TRBV5-5 | TGTGCCACCGGGGGGGGGAATGAAAAACTGTTTTTT | CATGGGNEKLFF
- | TRBJ2-3 | - | TRBV10-2 | TGCGCCAGCAGGGGATACCCAGATACGCAGTATTTT | CASRGYPDTQYF
- | TRBJ2-4 | few | TRBV5-4 | TGTGCCAGCAGCTTAACTCCGGCGACAGAAGGCGGCATTCAGTACTTC | CASSLTPATEGGIQYF
TRBD1 | TRBJ1-6 | - | TRBV10-2 | TGCGCCAGCAGGGGGACAGGGGGTGGTGTTAATTCACCCCTCCACTTT | CASRGTGGGVNSPLHF
- | TRBJ2-1 | few | TRBV5-1 | TGCGCCAGCAGCTTTGGGGGAGATGAGCAGTTCTTC | CASSFGGDEQFF
TRBD2 | TRBJ2-3 | many | TRBV4-1 | TGCGCCAGCAGCCAAGCGGGGAGGGGCACAGATACGCAGTATTTT | CASSQAGRGTDTQYF
TRBD1 | TRBJ2-7 | many | TRBV7-8 | TGTGCCAGCAGCTTAGCTCCACCGGGACAGGGGATATACGAGCAGTACTTC | CASSLAPPGQGIYEQYF
- | TRBJ2-1 | many | TRBV28 | TGTGCCAGCAGGACTTCAGGGGCCTGGTACAATGAGCAGTTCTTC | CASRTSGAWYNEQFF
- | TRBJ1-2 | many | TRBV27 | TGTGCCAGCAGCCCGGCTTGGGGGGCTGACTATGGCTACACCTTC | CASSPAWGADYGYTF
TRBD2 | TRBJ2-5 | - | TRBV9 | TGTGCCAGCAGCGCCGTAGGGGAAGCGGGATACCAAGAGACCCAGTACTTC | CASSAVGEAGYQETQYF
TRBD1 | TRBJ1-2 | - | TRBV7-9 | TGTGCCAGCCAGAAAACCCGGGACAGGGATTATGGCTACACCTTC | CASQKTRDRDYGYTF